This entry lists 25 T cell receptor beta chains sequenced from one sample in a study of cytomegalovirus exposure and HLA in healthy donors. PCR employed 60 Vbeta and 13 Jbeta primers. Profiling relied on immunoSEQ multiplex PCR, and the TCRdb table lists in-frame clones only, not all of them. The sample includes about 120,000 clones. The sequencing input was PBMCs. The origin of the receptors is a man younger than 30 in good health and CMV-seronegative.

This chain connects TRBV10-2 to TRBJ1-2; D remains unclear. In germline, CDR1 is WSHSY, CDR2 SAAADI. CDR3 size: 13 residues. The V gene lost 3 bases and the J gene lost 1 base, with 6 bases spanning the gap. The CDR3 is CASSESNNYGYTF. DNA of the CDR3: TGCGCCAGCAGTGAATCCAATAACTATGGCTACACCTTC.

A note on this clone: The identical CDR3 is also encoded by other nucleotide sequences in the sample. The CDR3: CASSYSTGNYGYTF. The CDR3 region has the DNA TGTGCCAGCAGTTACTCGACAGGAAACTATGGCTACACCTTC. This rearrangement joins TRBV6-5 to TRBJ1-2, with a possible D match to TRBD1 (6 bases). Trimming shortened V by 0 bases and J by 2 bases, and 7 bases separated the two germline ends. This CDR3 has 14 amino acids. Germline CDR1 and CDR2: MNHEY and SVGAGI.

The chain recombines TRBV6-1 with TRBJ2-3; the D is unclear. V was pared by 5 bases and J by 2 bases, with 14 bases between. There are 15 residues in the CDR3. Per the germline V gene, CDR1 is MNHNS and CDR2 is SASEGT. CDR3 sequence: CASSMEQWVTDTQYF. The DNA for the CDR3 is TGTGCCAGCAGTATGGAGCAGTGGGTCACAGATACGCAGTATTTT.

The chain combines TRBV5-1 with TRBJ2-2; 8 positions agree with TRBD1. With 0 bases clipped from V and 1 base from J, the junction kept 5 bases outside the gene matches. Germline CDR1 reads SGHRS; CDR2 reads YFSETQ. This CDR3 contains 17 residues. CDR3 sequence (DNA): TGCGCCAGCAGCTTGGGCCGGACAGGGAGGAACACCGGGGAGCTGTTTTTT. Residues: CASSLGRTGRNTGELFF.

The chain links TRBV10-3 to TRBJ2-3; TRBD2 matches 8 bases. Germline values: CDR1 ENHRY, CDR2 SYGVKD. CDR3 size: 14 residues. V lost 7 bases, J lost 1 base, and 4 bases stayed unmatched. The CDR3 protein is CAIKRSGGTDTQYF. The CDR3 region has the DNA TGTGCCATCAAGCGTAGCGGGGGCACAGATACGCAGTATTTT.

This chain links TRBV6-5 with TRBJ1-6; 7 nucleotides match TRBD1. This CDR3 has 13 residues. CDR1 MNHEY and CDR2 SVGAGI come from the germline V gene. With 6 bases clipped from V and 9 bases from J, the junction kept 5 bases outside the gene matches. As DNA, the CDR3 is TGTGCCAGCAGAGCCCGGGACAGTTCACCCCTCCACTTT. Translating gives CASRARDSSPLHF.

The gene calls are TRBV7-9 and TRBJ2-7, with D maybe TRBD1 (5 bases). This CDR3 contains 14 residues. V was trimmed by 5 bases and J by 5 bases, leaving 16 bases between them. The germline CDR1 and CDR2 sequences are SEHNR and FQNEAQ (reference sequence). The CDR3 loop is CASSHLQGSNEQYF. In DNA, the CDR3 is TGTGCCAGCAGCCACCTCCAGGGTAGCAACGAGCAGTACTTC.

To note about this clone: An end of the junction differs from the germline gene, which may be a read error. V gene TRBV5-4 combines with J gene TRBJ2-6; D not resolved. The germline V gene has CDR1 SGHNT and CDR2 YYREEE (reference sequence). This CDR3 region has 15 residues. The CDR3 protein is CASGLGLAGANVLTF. The CDR3 DNA reads TGTGCCAGCGGCTTGGGTCTAGCTGGGGCCAACGTCCTGACTTTC.

V is TRBV6-1 and J is TRBJ2-5, with 7 bases matching TRBD1. Germline CDR1 is MNHNS and CDR2 is SASEGT. This CDR3 has 13 amino acids. V was pared by 10 bases and J by 3 bases, with 8 bases of the junction left unmatched. CDR3 in amino acids: CATRWTGKETQYF. The CDR3 DNA is TGTGCCACTAGATGGACAGGTAAAGAGACCCAGTACTTC.

This chain uses TRBV6-6 with TRBJ2-1, with a weak D call TRBD1 (6 bases). The CDR3 has 15 amino acids. Trimming took off 1 base at V and 4 bases at J, with 11 bases between the two ends. Germline CDR1 reads MNHNY; CDR2 reads SVGAGI (reference sequence). DNA for the CDR3: TGTGCCAGCAGTTACTTGGCAGGGGCTTACAATGAGCAGTTCTTC. It translates to CASSYLAGAYNEQFF.

This sequence joins TRBV7-6 and TRBJ2-7, with 8 bases lining up with TRBD1. CDR1 and CDR2 (germline): SGHVS, FNYEAQ. The trim removed 5 bases at V and 5 bases at J, leaving 14 bases unmatched. The CDR3 is 16 amino acids. DNA for the CDR3: TGTGCCAGCAGCCTCCCTTCGACAGGGGCTGCCCACGAGCAGTACTTC. Translated: CASSLPSTGAAHEQYF.

The chain employs TRBV6-6 and TRBJ1-5; 7 bases are a match to TRBD1. CDR3 length: 13 amino acids. Trimming at V came to 6 bases and at J to 8 bases, leaving 7 bases not matched to a gene. Germline V gene sequence: CDR1 MNHNY, CDR2 SVGAGI (reference sequence). The DNA for the CDR3 is TGTGCCAGCAGAAGGGACAGAGCTGAGCCCCAGCATTTT. Translating gives CASRRDRAEPQHF.

V is TRBV9 and J is TRBJ1-2; possible D gene TRBD1, 5 bases. The V and J ends lost 1 base and 3 bases respectively, with 7 bases between them. Germline CDR1 and CDR2: SGDLS and YYNGEE. This CDR3 is 13 amino acids long. The CDR3 coding sequence is TGTGCCAGCAGCGTATCAGGGTACTATGGCTACACCTTC. Residues: CASSVSGYYGYTF. The full variable domain, rest sourced from reference TRBV9 and TRBJ1-2, is DSGVTQTPKHLITATGQRVTLRCSPRSGDLSVYWYQQSLDQGLQFLIQYYNGEERAKGNILERFSAQQFPDLHSELNLSSLELGDSALYFCASSVSGYYGYTFGSGTRLTVV.

Note on this clone: The same CDR3 also results from other DNA sequences found in this sample. The V and J genes are TRBV19 and TRBJ1-1; no clear D gene. The CDR3 length is 17 residues. Trimming left V 5 bases short and J 3 bases short, with 22 bases between. The germline V gene encodes CDR1 LNHDA and CDR2 SQIVND (reference sequence). The CDR3 sequence is CASSEAVLPLDYTEAFF. The CDR3 DNA reads as TGTGCCAGTAGTGAGGCCGTCCTACCCCTGGACTACACTGAAGCTTTCTTT.

V is TRBV6-5 and J is TRBJ2-7; possible D gene TRBD1, 6 bases. The V gene lost 0 bases and the J gene lost 3 bases, with 12 bases spanning the gap. CDR3 size: 15 residues. CDR1 MNHEY and CDR2 SVGAGI come from the germline V gene. CDR3 in amino acids: CASSYSPGHGYEQYF. CDR3 in DNA: TGTGCCAGCAGTTACTCGCCGGGACATGGCTACGAGCAGTACTTC.

V gene TRBV10-3 combines with J gene TRBJ2-3, with D unresolved. V lost 2 bases and J 2 bases, leaving 5 bases between the germline ends. This CDR3 spans 13 amino acids. Germline V CDR1 and CDR2: ENHRY, SYGVKD. The CDR3, as DNA: TGTGCCATCAGTGAGGGAGCCACAGATACGCAGTATTTT. Amino acid sequence: CAISEGATDTQYF.

The DNA of the CDR3 is TGTGCCAGCAGCTTAGTACTAGACACCGGGGAGCTGTTTTTT. This translates into CASSLVLDTGELFF. The V call is TRBV11-2, the J call TRBJ2-2; D possibly corresponds to TRBD2 (5 bases). The CDR3 extends over 14 amino acids. Deletions cut 1 base from V and 3 bases from J, with 6 bases between. Germline V CDR1 and CDR2: SGHAT, FQNNGV.

The chain links TRBV19 to TRBJ2-6; perhaps TRBD2 as D (7 bases). Germline V gene lookup returns CDR1 LNHDA and CDR2 SQIVND (reference sequence). With 3 bases removed from V and 1 base from J, the gap between germline ends came to 16 bases. CDR3 length: 18 residues. The CDR3 DNA sequence: TGTGCCAGTAGTATTCTGGGCAGGGGACTATCTGGGGCCAACGTCCTGACTTTC. It encodes CASSILGRGLSGANVLTF.

The CDR3 reads CAIRTRDRINTEAFF. CDR3 bases: TGTGCCATCAGGACCAGGGACAGAATAAACACTGAAGCTTTCTTT. The J gene is TRBJ1-1, the V gene TRBV10-3, with 7 bases identical to TRBD1. The V segment lost 6 bases and the J segment 2 bases; nucleotides outside the gene matches: 9. The germline CDR1 and CDR2 sequences are ENHRY and SYGVKD. The CDR3 totals 15 residues.

In nucleotides, the CDR3 is TGTGCCAGCAGGAGGGCTAGGGCGGCTTTCTTT. Translated: CASRRARAAFF. The chain uses TRBV6-1 and TRBJ1-1, with D unclear. V lost 6 bases and J 11 bases, leaving 13 bases between the germline ends. CDR3 length equals 11 residues. Germline V lookup: CDR1 MNHNS, CDR2 SASEGT.

CDR3 protein: CASPSNSKTGMNTEAFF. The CDR3 nucleotides read TGTGCCAGCCCCAGCAATTCCAAGACAGGAATGAACACTGAAGCTTTCTTT. The chain carries TRBV19 and TRBJ1-1; D might be TRBD1 (6 bases). Germline CDR1 LNHDA, CDR2 SQIVND (reference sequence). The CDR3 length is 17 residues. V was trimmed by 9 bases and J by 0 bases, leaving 23 bases between them. Full variable domain (outside the CDR3, taken from reference TRBV19 and TRBJ1-1): DGGITQSPKYLFRKEGQNVTLSCEQNLNHDAMYWYRQDPGQGLRLIYYSQIVNDFQKGDIAEGYSVSREKKESFPLTVTSAQKNPTAFYLCASPSNSKTGMNTEAFFGQGTRLTVV.

The gene calls are TRBV6-5 and TRBJ1-1; D perhaps matches TRBD1 (5 bases). Germline V lookup: CDR1 MNHEY, CDR2 SVGAGI. Trimming pared 2 bases from V and 2 bases from J, leaving 6 bases between. The length of the CDR3 is 13 residues. Written as DNA, the CDR3 is TGTGCCAGCAGTTACCAGGGTAACACTGAAGCTTTCTTT. This translates into CASSYQGNTEAFF.

The rearrangement links TRBV15 to TRBJ1-4, with D possibly being TRBD1 (5 bases). There are 13 residues in the CDR3. Trimming removed 8 bases at V and 8 bases at J, with 15 bases between. CDR1 LNHNV and CDR2 YYDKDF come from the germline V gene (reference sequence). The chain's CDR3 is CATSIPKGEKLFF. DNA of the CDR3: TGTGCCACCTCAATCCCGAAGGGGGAAAAACTGTTTTTT.

The V call is TRBV6-5, the J call TRBJ2-7; D might be TRBD1 (5 bases). Germline loops: CDR1 MNHEY, CDR2 SVGAGI. Trimming shortened V by 4 bases and J by 3 bases, and 13 bases separated the two germline ends. This CDR3 has 14 residues. CDR3 in DNA: TGTGCCAGCAGTTCCAACCAGGGCAACTACGAGCAGTACTTC. Protein: CASSSNQGNYEQYF.

The chain couples TRBV5-1 to TRBJ1-2, with TRBD1 matching 8 bases. Germline V gives CDR1 SGHRS, CDR2 YFSETQ. CDR3 length: 13 amino acids. V trimming: 4 bases; J trimming: 8 bases; junction bases outside the gene matches: 7. The CDR3 loop is CASSQGQGYGYTF. CDR3 DNA sequence: TGCGCCAGCAGCCAAGGACAGGGATACGGCTACACCTTC. Complete variable domain (other parts from reference TRBV5-1 and TRBJ1-2): KAGVTQTPRYLIKTRGQQVTLSCSPISGHRSVSWYQQTPGQGLQFLFEYFSETQRNKGNFPGRFSGRQFSNSRSEMNVSTLELGDSALYLCASSQGQGYGYTFGSGTRLTVV.